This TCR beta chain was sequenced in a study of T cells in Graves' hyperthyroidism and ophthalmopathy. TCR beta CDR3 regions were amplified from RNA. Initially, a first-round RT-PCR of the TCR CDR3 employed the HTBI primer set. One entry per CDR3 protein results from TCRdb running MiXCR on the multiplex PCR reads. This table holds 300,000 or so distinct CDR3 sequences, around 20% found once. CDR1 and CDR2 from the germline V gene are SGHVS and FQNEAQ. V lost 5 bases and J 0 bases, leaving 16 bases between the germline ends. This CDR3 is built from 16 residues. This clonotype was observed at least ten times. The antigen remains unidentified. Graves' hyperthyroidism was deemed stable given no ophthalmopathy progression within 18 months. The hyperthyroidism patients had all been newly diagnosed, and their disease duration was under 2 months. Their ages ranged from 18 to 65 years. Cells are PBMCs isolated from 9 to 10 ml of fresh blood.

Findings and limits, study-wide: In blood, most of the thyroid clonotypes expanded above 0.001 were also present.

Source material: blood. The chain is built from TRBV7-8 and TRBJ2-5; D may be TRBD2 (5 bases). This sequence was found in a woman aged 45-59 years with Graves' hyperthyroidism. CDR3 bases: TGTGCCAGCAGCCCCCATCATAGGGAGAACCAAGAGACCCAGTACTTC. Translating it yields CASSPHHRENQETQYF.